The 26 T cell receptor beta chains below were found in one sample sequenced in a study of blood T cell repertoires in COVID-19. Generated by immunoSEQ multiplex PCR, the TCRdb table keeps only in-frame clones and is missing some. The sample includes over 200,000 clones, 85% to 90% of them seen just once. The specimen was PBMCs or T cells enriched from blood (not recorded which). These TCRs come from a man aged 40-50 years who had recovered from COVID-19.

V usage is TRBV4-2 and J usage is TRBJ2-2, with 9 bases aligning to TRBD1. The germline V gene encodes CDR1 LGHNA and CDR2 YNFKEQ. V lost 4 bases and J lost 1; bases outside the gene matches: 7. The CDR3 is made up of 17 amino acids. CDR3 residues: CASSPQQGARNTGELFF. The CDR3 nucleotides are TGTGCCAGCAGCCCCCAACAGGGGGCAAGGAACACCGGGGAGCTGTTTTTT.

This sequence joins TRBV30 and TRBJ1-2; D gene uncertain. The CDR3 runs 15 residues. Trimming cost V 0 bases and J 11 bases, with 22 bases left between them. Germline lookup yields CDR1 GTSNPN and CDR2 SVGIG (reference sequence). Here the CDR3 reads CAWSVLAGSLGQYTF. DNA for the CDR3: TGTGCCTGGAGTGTACTGGCGGGATCCTTAGGGCAGTACACCTTC. Filled out from reference TRBV30 and TRBJ1-2, the complete variable domain reads SQTIHQWPATLVQPVGSPLSLECTVEGTSNPNLYWYRQAAGRGLQLLFYSVGIGQISSEVPQNLSASRPQDRQFILSSKKLLLSDSGFYLCAWSVLAGSLGQYTFGSGTRLTVV.

The chain combines TRBV27 with TRBJ2-5, with D perhaps TRBD2 (5 bases). This CDR3 has 14 amino acids. Trimming removed 3 bases at V and 5 bases at J, with 13 bases between. Germline V gene data show CDR1 as MNHEY and CDR2 as SMNVEV (reference sequence). CDR3 region: CASSFLASVETQYF. As DNA, the CDR3 is TGTGCCAGCAGTTTCTTAGCGTCGGTCGAGACCCAGTACTTC.

The chain couples TRBV21-1 to TRBJ2-3; TRBD1 is the table's D call and was not checked against the DNA. TRBV21-1 has pseudogene status. The CDR3 runs 16 residues. The chain's CDR3 is CASSIRCRANTDTQYF. The CDR3, as DNA: TGTGCCAGCAGCATACGTTGCAGGGCAAACACAGATACGCAGTATTTT.

The CDR3 region is CAWRKGRASGNTIYF. CDR3 sequence (DNA): TGTGCCTGGAGAAAGGGGCGAGCCTCTGGAAACACCATATATTTT. The J gene is TRBJ1-3, the V gene TRBV30; TRBD1 is a possible D gene (5 bases). CDR1 is GTSNPN and CDR2 is SVGIG in the germline V gene (reference sequence). The CDR3 length is 15 residues. The V end lost 3 bases, the J end lost 0 bases, and 12 bases lay between the germline ends.

The chain links TRBV7-3 to TRBJ2-1, with 14 bases lining up with TRBD2. CDR1 SGHTA and CDR2 FQGTGA come from the germline V gene. CDR3 size: 18 residues. The V and J ends lost 5 bases and 4 bases, in that order; junction bases with no gene match: 10. CDR3 protein: CASSLTGTSGSKYNEQFF. Written as DNA, the CDR3 is TGTGCCAGCAGCCTGACCGGGACTAGCGGGAGTAAGTACAATGAGCAGTTCTTC.

The gene calls are TRBV15 and TRBJ1-5; TRBD1 matches at 8 bases. After removal of 0 bases from V and 5 bases from J, the junction contained 9 bases not matched to a gene. The CDR3 consists of 17 residues. CDR1 is LNHNV and CDR2 is YYDKDF in the germline V gene (reference sequence). The CDR3 region has the DNA TGTGCCACCAGCAGAGATTTGACAGGGGATTTGGATCAGCCCCAGCATTTT. As protein: CATSRDLTGDLDQPQHF.

This clone occurred once. The V call is TRBV4-3, the J call TRBJ2-2, with 12 bases matching TRBD1. The CDR3 sequence is 17 residues long. Trimming at V came to 3 bases and at J to 6 bases, leaving 8 bases not matched to a gene. Per germline, CDR1 LGHNA and CDR2 YSLEER. CDR3 DNA: TGCGCCAGCAGCCATGAGGCCGGGACAGGGGGCCCCGGGGAGCTGTTTTTT. It is translated as CASSHEAGTGGPGELFF.

This chain joins TRBV9 and TRBJ2-2; D call uncertain. The germline gives CDR1 SGDLS, CDR2 YYNGEE. Trimming removed 3 bases at V and 0 bases at J, with 9 bases between. The CDR3 runs to 15 residues. The CDR3 is CASSEQLANTGELFF. The DNA of the CDR3 is TGTGCCAGCAGCGAACAGCTCGCGAACACCGGGGAGCTGTTTTTT.

This chain connects TRBV7-2 to TRBJ1-6; D not resolved. Between the trimmed V and J ends, which lost 4 bases and 9 bases, there was a span of 13 bases. The CDR3 spans 14 residues. Germline V gene data show CDR1 as SGHTA and CDR2 as FQGNSA. CDR3 region: CASSSGLLRSPLHF. DNA for the CDR3: TGTGCCAGCAGCTCTGGACTTTTACGTTCACCCCTCCACTTT.

The chain combines TRBV6-5 with TRBJ2-3; possible D gene TRBD2, 6 bases. Germline loops: CDR1 MNHEY, CDR2 SVGAGI. Trimming pared 7 bases from V and 1 base from J, leaving 9 bases between. The CDR3 length is 13 residues. This chain's CDR3 is CASTPSGTDTQYF. DNA for the CDR3: TGTGCCAGCACCCCTAGCGGCACAGATACGCAGTATTTT.

The chain carries TRBV4-1 and TRBJ2-1; 7 bases align to TRBD1. The CDR3 is made up of 14 amino acids. The germline V gene has CDR1 MGHRA and CDR2 YSYEKL. V shed 2 bases, J shed 9 bases, and the junction held 7 bases outside the gene matches. The CDR3 here is CASSQPDRAGEQFF. The CDR3, as DNA: TGCGCCAGCAGCCAACCTGACAGGGCGGGTGAGCAGTTCTTC.

V gene TRBV10-2 combines with J gene TRBJ2-2; TRBD2 might be the D (6 bases). V dropped 4 bases and J dropped 2 bases, with 11 bases sitting between them. This CDR3 has 15 residues. The V gene's germline CDR1 is WSHSY and CDR2 SAAADI. CDR3 protein: CASSGGGVNTGELFF. CDR3 DNA sequence: TGCGCCAGCAGTGGAGGCGGGGTAAACACCGGGGAGCTGTTTTTT.

V usage is TRBV27 and J usage is TRBJ1-5, with 10 bases matching TRBD1. This CDR3 region has 18 residues. CDR1 and CDR2 from the germline V gene are MNHEY and SMNVEV (reference sequence). J lost 0 bases, V lost 6 bases, and 11 bases had no gene match. CDR3 coding DNA: TGTGCCAGCAGAAGAAGACAGGGGGCGGGATATAGCAATCAGCCCCAGCATTTT. As protein: CASRRRQGAGYSNQPQHF.

V and J are TRBV15 and TRBJ2-7; D call uncertain. CDR1 and CDR2 from the germline V gene are LNHNV and YYDKDF (reference sequence). Trimming cost V 0 bases and J 0 bases, with 9 bases left between them. This CDR3 has 15 residues. The CDR3 sequence: CATSRDPYTSYEQYF. The CDR3 DNA reads TGTGCCACCAGCAGAGATCCCTATACCTCCTACGAGCAGTACTTC.

The rearrangement uses TRBV19 and TRBJ2-7, with D possibly being TRBD1 (7 bases). The CDR3 is made up of 17 amino acids. Trimming removed 2 bases at V and 4 bases at J, with 21 bases between. Germline CDR1 LNHDA, CDR2 SQIVND (reference sequence). The CDR3 nucleotides read TGTGCCAGTAGTATAAGGCCGGTCGGAGGGGGCAGGTACGAGCAGTACTTC. Protein sequence: CASSIRPVGGGRYEQYF.

Only a few counts were recorded for this clone. V is TRBV5-1 and J is TRBJ1-1; 7 positions agree with TRBD1. CDR1 is SGHRS, CDR2 YFSETQ, per germline. The J segment lost 1 base and the V segment lost 4 bases, leaving 4 bases of the junction unmatched. This CDR3 region has 14 residues. Here the CDR3 reads CASSARQGNTEAFF. The CDR3 DNA reads as TGCGCCAGCAGCGCCAGACAGGGGAACACTGAAGCTTTCTTT. Combining the CDR3 with reference TRBV5-1 and TRBJ1-1 gives the whole variable domain KAGVTQTPRYLIKTRGQQVTLSCSPISGHRSVSWYQQTPGQGLQFLFEYFSETQRNKGNFPGRFSGRQFSNSRSEMNVSTLELGDSALYLCASSARQGNTEAFFGQGTRLTVV.

V is TRBV29-1 and J is TRBJ1-2, with 8 bases identical to TRBD1. From germline, CDR1 is SQVTM and CDR2 ANQGSEA. The CDR3 extends over 12 amino acids. V lost 7 bases to trimming and J lost 8 bases; unmatched junction nucleotides: 9. For the CDR3, the DNA is TGCAGCGAGGGGACAGGCAGCAGCGGCTACACCTTC. Protein: CSEGTGSSGYTF.

The V call is TRBV7-6, the J call TRBJ2-7; TRBD2 matches 7 bases. Germline loops: CDR1 SGHVS, CDR2 FNYEAQ. The length of the CDR3 is 14 residues. V dropped 5 bases and J dropped 5; count of bases not matched to a gene: 9. The CDR3 sequence: CASSPRTTSDEQYF. The CDR3 nucleotides are TGTGCCAGCAGCCCCAGAACAACTAGCGACGAGCAGTACTTC.

The chain's CDR3 is CASNKGANTGELFF. DNA of the CDR3: TGTGCCAGCAACAAGGGAGCGAACACCGGGGAGCTGTTTTTT. This chain links TRBV6-6 with TRBJ2-2, with a possible D match to TRBD2 (5 bases). The CDR3 has 14 residues. Germline assignment: CDR1 MNHNY and CDR2 SVGAGI (reference sequence). V was shortened by 7 bases and J by 0 bases, with 9 bases between the two germline ends.

This chain links TRBV28 with TRBJ1-1; 11 bases fit TRBD1. The CDR3 length is 21 residues. J lost 0 bases, V lost 3 bases, and 18 bases had no gene match. Per germline, CDR1 MDHEN and CDR2 SYDVKM. Here the CDR3 DNA reads TGTGCCAGCAGTTTTGGACCCTCTTTTTTGGACAGGGGGCCATTGAACACTGAAGCTTTCTTT. It encodes CASSFGPSFLDRGPLNTEAFF.

This clone was found a few times. In DNA form, the CDR3 reads TGTGCCAGCAGTTTATCAGGCGGGACCTCCTACGAGCAGTACTTC. Protein: CASSLSGGTSYEQYF. V is TRBV28 and J is TRBJ2-7; D is perhaps TRBD2 (6 bases). Germline values: CDR1 MDHEN, CDR2 SYDVKM. The CDR3 has 15 amino acids. V was cut by 1 base and J by 0 bases, with 10 bases left in between.

The V gene is TRBV4-3, the J gene TRBJ1-5, with TRBD1 matching 7 bases. The CDR3 runs 16 residues. V lost 0 bases to trimming and J lost 9 bases; unmatched junction nucleotides: 11. Looked up from germline, CDR1 is LGHNA and CDR2 is YSLEER. The CDR3 region has the DNA TGCGCCAGCAGCCAAGAGCGGGACAGCGGATTCTGGCCCCAGCATTTT. Its protein is CASSQERDSGFWPQHF.

The chain is built from TRBV5-4 and TRBJ1-5; 7 nucleotides match TRBD1. V dropped 2 bases and J dropped 9; count of bases not matched to a gene: 5. The V gene's germline CDR1 is SGHNT and CDR2 YYREEE (reference sequence). There are 13 residues in the CDR3. CDR3 loop: CASSFTAGGPQHF. Here the CDR3 DNA reads TGTGCCAGCAGCTTCACGGCAGGGGGGCCCCAGCATTTT.

This chain joins TRBV11-3 and TRBJ2-4, with 8 bases identical to TRBD1. The V and J ends lost 8 bases and 7 bases, in that order; junction bases with no gene match: 7. Per the germline V gene, CDR1 is SGHNT and CDR2 is YENEEA. This CDR3 has 13 amino acids. CDR3: CASRTGTGNIQYF. Written as DNA, the CDR3 is TGTGCCAGCCGAACCGGGACAGGTAACATTCAGTACTTC.

This clone was seen a single time. The chain is built from TRBV3-1 (or the pseudogene TRBV3-2) and TRBJ1-3, with a possible D match to TRBD1 (6 bases). Germline values: CDR1 LGHDT, CDR2 YNNKEL (reference sequence). The V end lost 2 bases, the J end lost 2 bases, and 16 bases lay between the germline ends. The CDR3 has 17 residues. CDR3 in amino acids: CASSQPGTGIPGNTIYF. The DNA for the CDR3 is TGTGCCAGCAGCCAACCAGGAACAGGGATCCCTGGAAACACCATATATTTT.